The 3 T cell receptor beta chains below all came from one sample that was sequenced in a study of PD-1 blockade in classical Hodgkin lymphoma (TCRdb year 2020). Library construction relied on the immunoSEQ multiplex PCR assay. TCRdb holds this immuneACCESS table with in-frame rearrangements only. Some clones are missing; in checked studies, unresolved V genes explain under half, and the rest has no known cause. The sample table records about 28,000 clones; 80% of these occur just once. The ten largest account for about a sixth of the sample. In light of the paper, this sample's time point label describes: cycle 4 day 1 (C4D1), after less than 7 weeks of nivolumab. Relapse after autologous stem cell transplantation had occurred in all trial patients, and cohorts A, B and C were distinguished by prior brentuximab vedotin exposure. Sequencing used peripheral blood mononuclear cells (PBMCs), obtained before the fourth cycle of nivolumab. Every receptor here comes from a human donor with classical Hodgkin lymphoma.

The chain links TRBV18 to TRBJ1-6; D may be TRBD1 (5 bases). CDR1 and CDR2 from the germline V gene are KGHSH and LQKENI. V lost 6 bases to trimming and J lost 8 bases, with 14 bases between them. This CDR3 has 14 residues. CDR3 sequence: CASSSTGVDSPLHF. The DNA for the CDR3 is TGTGCCAGCTCCTCGACGGGGGTGGATTCACCCCTCCACTTT.

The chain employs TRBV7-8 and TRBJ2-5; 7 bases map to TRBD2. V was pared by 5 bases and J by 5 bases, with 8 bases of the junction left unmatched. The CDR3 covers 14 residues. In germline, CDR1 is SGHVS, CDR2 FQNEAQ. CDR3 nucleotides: TGTGCCAGCAGCCGGGACGGGCGGGGGGAGACCCAGTACTTC. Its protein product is CASSRDGRGETQYF.

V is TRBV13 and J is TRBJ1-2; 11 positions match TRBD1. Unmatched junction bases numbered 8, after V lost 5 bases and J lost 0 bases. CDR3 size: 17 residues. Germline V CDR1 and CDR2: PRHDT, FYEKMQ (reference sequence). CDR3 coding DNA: TGTGCCAGCAGCACTAGGACAGGGGGCCAGACTAACTATGGCTACACCTTC. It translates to CASSTRTGGQTNYGYTF. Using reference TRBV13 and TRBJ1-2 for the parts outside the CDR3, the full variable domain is AAGVIQSPRHLIKEKRETATLKCYPIPRHDTVYWYQQGPGQDPQFLISFYEKMQSDKGSIPDRFSAQQFSDYHSELNMSSLELGDSALYFCASSTRTGGQTNYGYTFGSGTRLTVV.